This T cell receptor beta chain was identified in a study of beta chain features in type 1 diabetes. Study-level points and caveats: TCRB CDR3 length was moderately but significantly reduced in all four CD4+ subsets of Type 1 diabetes patients.

Since all of the isolated RNA was reverse transcribed, expressed TCRB transcripts were what got sequenced. Profiled with immunoSEQ multiplex PCR; TCRdb holds only in-frame clones, not every one. The data contain a few hundred thousand clones, around an eighth of them singletons. Germline V gene sequence: CDR1 SGHAT, CDR2 FQNNGV. The V and J ends lost 4 bases and 6 bases, in that order; junction bases with no gene match: 4. There are 14 residues in the CDR3. Points on this clone: The target antigen is unknown.

Sequencing was carried out using naive CD4+ T cells from blood. This chain connects TRBV11-2 to TRBJ2-1; TRBD1 aligns across 9 bases. The TCR comes from a woman aged 18-30 years with type 1 diabetes. The CDR3: CASSWDRVSNEQFF. The CDR3 DNA reads as TGTGCCAGCAGCTGGGACAGGGTTTCCAATGAGCAGTTCTTC.